The 23 T cell receptor beta chains reported below all come from one sample, sequenced in a study of human T cells and chemical hapten exposure (dated by TCRdb to about 2021). In the paper's terms, the time point label means: patch test 3, about 24 weeks after DPC sensitization. What the treatment or condition label conveys for this sample: therapeutic diphenylcyclopropenone sensitization with weekly scalp DPC. The library relied on RACE. The instrument given in TCRdb is NextSeq 500. TCRdb redid the processing of the public reads, applying fastp at Q25 and MiXCR, and retained in-frame beta chains. Rows with a matching CDR3 protein are joined into one entry that keeps the most common DNA and genes. Recorded for this sample are 150,000 to 200,000 distinct CDR3 sequences; 25% to 35% of them occurred a single time. The ten top clones hold around 1.9% of the sample. The sample consisted of whole blood, taken in connection with sensitization to the hapten diphenylcyclopropenone (DPC). The receptors were gathered from a woman younger than 30 with alopecia areata. Some clones in this sample may be carry-over from other donors' samples.

The rearrangement uses TRBV9 and TRBJ2-3, with D tentatively TRBD2 (6 bases). Trimming removed 3 bases from V and 2 bases from J, with 13 bases in between. Germline V gene data show CDR1 as SGDLS and CDR2 as YYNGEE. The length of the CDR3 is 15 residues. The CDR3 loop reads CASSGPGEDTDTQYF. The DNA of the CDR3 is TGTGCCAGCAGCGGACCGGGAGAAGACACAGATACGCAGTATTTT. Together with reference TRBV9 and TRBJ2-3, the CDR3 gives the full variable domain: DSGVTQTPKHLITATGQRVTLRCSPRSGDLSVYWYQQSLDQGLQFLIQYYNGEERAKGNILERFSAQQFPDLHSELNLSSLELGDSALYFCASSGPGEDTDTQYFGPGTRLTVL.

This clonotype was seen a few times. The chain recombines TRBV13 with TRBJ2-5; D not resolved. Germline V gene data show CDR1 as PRHDT and CDR2 as FYEKMQ (reference sequence). This CDR3 has 14 amino acids. Trimming cost V 3 bases and J 3 bases, with 11 bases left between them. The CDR3 region has the DNA TGTGCCAGCAGCTTCCTGGAGTCGAAAGAGACCCAGTACTTC. It is translated as CASSFLESKETQYF.

J is TRBJ2-5 and V is TRBV12-3 or TRBV12-4, with a tentative D call TRBD1 (6 bases). V lost 3 bases, J lost 4 bases, and 15 bases lay in between. The CDR3 is 15 residues long. CDR3 DNA: TGTGCCAGCAGTTTGGGGAGAACAGGGAGAGAGACCCAGTACTTC. Translated: CASSLGRTGRETQYF.

The chain uses TRBV9 and TRBJ1-1; no reliable D call. Germline values: CDR1 SGDLS, CDR2 YYNGEE. The V end was cut by 0 bases, the J end by 1 base, with 7 bases between. The length of the CDR3 is 14 residues. In DNA form, the CDR3 reads TGTGCCAGCAGCGTAGTTGAGGAGAACACTGAAGCTTTCTTT. Its protein product is CASSVVEENTEAFF.

This sequence joins TRBV7-8 and TRBJ2-5; D assignment may be TRBD1 or TRBD2 (5 bases each). Germline V lookup: CDR1 SGHVS, CDR2 FQNEAQ. Trimming removed 3 bases at V and 7 bases at J, with 30 bases between. The CDR3 spans 19 residues. The CDR3 DNA sequence: TGTGCCAGCAGCTTCACGGGACGAAAAAGGCCTGGCCTGGAGGCGACCCAGTACTTC. Its protein product is CASSFTGRKRPGLEATQYF.

The chain joins TRBV5-1 to TRBJ2-7; 7 bases are shared with TRBD1. Per the germline V gene, CDR1 is SGHRS and CDR2 is YFSETQ. The CDR3 totals 15 residues. Trimming removed 4 bases from V and 11 bases from J; junction bases left unmatched: 18. The CDR3 DNA is TGCGCCAGCAGCCCCCTAGGACCATCCGAGACAGGGAAGTACTTC. Its protein product is CASSPLGPSETGKYF.

V is TRBV5-1 and J is TRBJ2-3; D gene ambiguous. The CDR3 extends over 14 amino acids. CDR1 and CDR2 (germline): SGHRS, YFSETQ. V gave up 0 bases and J gave up 2 bases, with 7 bases separating them. The CDR3 loop is CASSLETDTDTQYF. The CDR3 DNA follows: TGCGCCAGCAGCTTGGAAACAGACACAGATACGCAGTATTTT.

The CDR3 loop is CASSQDDTGTDTQYF. CDR3 coding DNA: TGCGCCAGCAGCCAAGATGATACGGGGACAGATACGCAGTATTTT. The chain is built from TRBV4-3 and TRBJ2-3; D possibly corresponds to TRBD2 (5 bases). The CDR3 covers 15 residues. The germline V gene has CDR1 LGHNA and CDR2 YSLEER. V was pared by 0 bases and J by 3 bases, with 10 bases between.

In DNA form, the CDR3 reads TGTGCCAGCAGGGGACAGGGATCGTTGTATGGCTACACCTTC. It translates to CASRGQGSLYGYTF. V gene TRBV7-9 combines with J gene TRBJ1-2, with 9 bases aligning to TRBD1. The germline CDR1 and CDR2 sequences are SEHNR and FQNEAQ (reference sequence). CDR3 length equals 14 residues. Trimming took 6 bases from V and 5 from J; bases not matched to a gene: 7.

This clonotype occurred many times. This chain uses TRBV29-1 with TRBJ2-7, with unresolved D. V was shortened by 4 bases and J by 0 bases, with 4 bases between the two germline ends. The CDR3 sequence is 11 residues long. Looked up from germline, CDR1 is SQVTM and CDR2 is ANQGSEA. In DNA form, the CDR3 reads TGCAGCGTTGGGGTCTCCTACGAGCAGTACTTC. The encoded protein is CSVGVSYEQYF.

The V and J genes are TRBV27 and TRBJ1-2; 8 bases match TRBD1. Germline CDR1 and CDR2: MNHEY and SMNVEV (reference sequence). V shed 5 bases, J shed 3 bases, and the junction held 8 bases outside the gene matches. CDR3 length equals 15 residues. The DNA of the CDR3 is TGTGCCAGCAGTCCCGGACAGGGCCGGTACTATGGCTACACCTTC. Its protein is CASSPGQGRYYGYTF.

This chain joins TRBV11-2 and TRBJ2-1; TRBD2 aligns across 8 bases. CDR3 length: 16 residues. Germline trimming cut 5 bases from V and 8 bases from J; bases unmatched to any gene: 14. Germline V gene lookup returns CDR1 SGHAT and CDR2 FQNNGV. The CDR3 protein is CASSRRAASGSDEQFF. As DNA, the CDR3 is TGTGCCAGCAGCCGACGTGCGGCTAGCGGGTCCGATGAGCAGTTCTTC. Supplemented by reference TRBV11-2 and TRBJ2-1, the full variable domain reads EAGVAQSPRYKIIEKRQSVAFWCNPISGHATLYWYQQILGQGPKLLIQFQNNGVVDDSQLPKDRFSAERLKGVDSTLKIQPAKLEDSAVYLCASSRRAASGSDEQFFGPGTRLTVL.

This chain connects TRBV24-1 to TRBJ1-5; weak D call: TRBD1 (5 bases). The V and J ends lost 2 bases and 0 bases respectively, with 13 bases between them. The germline CDR1 and CDR2 sequences are KGHDR and SFDVKD. This CDR3 comprises 17 residues. The CDR3 DNA follows: TGTGCCACCAGTGATTCCCGGACAATCAATAGCAATCAGCCCCAGCATTTT. Its translation: CATSDSRTINSNQPQHF.

This clonotype was counted only a few times. The chain uses TRBV11-3 and TRBJ2-7; 8 nucleotides align to TRBD1. CDR1 SGHNT and CDR2 YENEEA come from the germline V gene. V lost 5 bases and J lost 5; bases outside the gene matches: 14. CDR3 length: 16 residues. The CDR3 DNA reads TGTGCCAGCAGCCCCGGACAGGGTGAAACTACAGACGAGCAGTACTTC. This codes for CASSPGQGETTDEQYF.

This chain uses TRBV7-3 with TRBJ2-1; D tentatively fits TRBD1 or TRBD2 (5 bases each). The CDR3 extends over 14 amino acids. CDR1 is SGHTA, CDR2 FQGTGA, per germline. V was pared by 8 bases and J by 5 bases, with 16 bases between. In DNA form, the CDR3 reads TGTGCCAGCGGAGGTTGGGACGGCAACAATGAGCAGTTCTTC. This sequence encodes CASGGWDGNNEQFF.

The chain has TRBV28 and TRBJ2-7; D remains ambiguous. The CDR3 has 14 amino acids. V lost 3 bases and J 6 bases, leaving 15 bases between the germline ends. Germline V CDR1 and CDR2: MDHEN, SYDVKM. The CDR3 region is CASSFWEGGSEQYF. CDR3 DNA sequence: TGTGCCAGCAGTTTCTGGGAAGGCGGATCCGAGCAGTACTTC. Using reference TRBV28 and TRBJ2-7 for the parts outside the CDR3, the full variable domain is DVKVTQSSRYLVKRTGEKVFLECVQDMDHENMFWYRQDPGLGLRLIYFSYDVKMKEKGDIPEGYSVSREKKERFSLILESASTNQTSMYLCASSFWEGGSEQYFGPGTRLTVT.

As regards this clonotype: The junction differs from germline at one of its ends, possibly a read error. The rearrangement links TRBV7-2 to TRBJ2-4, with a possible D match to TRBD1 (6 bases). This CDR3 region has 13 residues. Germline CDR1 is SGHTA and CDR2 is FQGNSA. The CDR3 loop is CVSSFGQKNIQYF. CDR3 bases: TGTGTCAGCAGCTTCGGACAGAAAAACATTCAGTACTTC.

The chain recombines TRBV3-1 with TRBJ1-6; D gene ambiguous. V was trimmed by 3 bases and J by 9 bases, leaving 15 bases between them. This CDR3 is built from 15 residues. Germline CDR1 is LGHDT and CDR2 is YNNKEL (reference sequence). The CDR3 spells CASSQPGGLASPLHF. In nucleotides, the CDR3 is TGTGCCAGCAGCCAGCCCGGCGGGCTTGCTTCACCCCTCCACTTT.

This clonotype was seen ten or more times. The CDR3 DNA follows: TGCAGCGTCCGCGGGTATAGGACTGAAGCTTTCTTT. Amino acids: CSVRGYRTEAFF. This sequence joins TRBV29-1 and TRBJ1-1; D gene unclear. V was trimmed by 6 bases and J by 5 bases, leaving 13 bases between them. This CDR3 has 12 amino acids. Germline V gene lookup returns CDR1 SQVTM and CDR2 ANQGSEA.

This chain links TRBV2 with TRBJ1-4; D is unresolved. The V end lost 3 bases, the J end lost 12 bases, and 8 bases lay between the germline ends. This CDR3 region has 11 residues. Germline assignment: CDR1 SNHLY and CDR2 FYNNEI. The DNA for the CDR3 is TGTGCCAGCAGTGATCAGTGGGAACTGTTTTTT. Residues: CASSDQWELFF.

This clonotype has a handful of counts. The CDR3, as DNA: TGCAGTGCTCTGTCAGGGAGGAAGTTTTTAGGGCAGTTCTTC. Residues: CSALSGRKFLGQFF. The rearrangement links TRBV20-1 to TRBJ2-1, with a weak D call TRBD2 (6 bases). CDR3 size: 14 residues. Germline V gives CDR1 DFQATT, CDR2 SNEGSKA (reference sequence). V lost 5 bases, J lost 12 bases, and 23 bases lay in between.

This clonotype was seen a handful of times. The chain carries TRBV11-2 and TRBJ2-7; D is undetermined. The CDR3 loop spans 14 amino acids. Trimming pared 5 bases from V and 0 bases from J, leaving 11 bases between. Germline-derived CDR1 and CDR2 are SGHAT and FQNNGV. Here the CDR3 DNA reads TGTGCCAGCAGCATTTCACCGAGCTCCTACGAGCAGTACTTC. It translates to CASSISPSSYEQYF.

The chain has TRBV7-9 and TRBJ2-7; 13 positions agree with TRBD2. The germline CDR1 and CDR2 sequences are SEHNR and FQNEAQ (reference sequence). Trimming removed 1 base from V and 0 bases from J; junction bases left unmatched: 9. This CDR3 has 19 residues. The CDR3 region is CASSLGLGTSGTLSYEQYF. CDR3 bases: TGTGCCAGCAGCTTAGGGCTCGGGACTAGCGGGACCCTCTCCTACGAGCAGTACTTC.